Listed below are T cell receptor beta chains from one sample, sequenced in a study of OX40 agonist ivuxolimab in advanced cancers. Data came from immunoSEQ multiplex PCR; TCRdb stores just in-frame clones and leaves some out. The sample includes over 75,000 clones, about 89% seen only once; the top ten take about 9%. Sample: CD4+ or CD8+ T cells sorted from blood, taken in a trial of the OX40 agonist ivuxolimab. Receptor source: an adult with an advanced solid tumor such as melanoma, head and neck, liver or kidney cancer. The CDR3 runs from the conserved cysteine through the conserved F or W. A D gene is named only where the DNA matches it firmly. For some rows the clone size is stated as once, few or many, or as a class when expanded; others skip it.

D	V	J	size	DNA	CDR3
TRBD2	TRBV4-1	TRBJ2-7	.	TGCGCCAGCAGCCAGCGAGGGACTAGCTACGAGCAGTACTTC	CASSQRGTSYEQYF
TRBD2	TRBV14	TRBJ2-1	.	TGTGCCAGCAGCCAAAGACTAGCGGGAGCCTACAATGAGCAGTTCTTC	CASSQRLAGAYNEQFF
.	TRBV11-2	TRBJ2-4	.	TGTGCCAGCAGCTTTGGCGTTGGTAGGACGGACATTCAGTACTTC	CASSFGVGRTDIQYF
TRBD1	TRBV5-5	TRBJ2-3	.	TGTGCCAGCAGCTCCGACAGGGCGAGAGATACGCAGTATTTT	CASSSDRARDTQYF
.	TRBV30	TRBJ2-7	once	TGTGCCTGGGAAAGGGGCGCTTCTTCCTACGAGCAGTACTTC	CAWERGASSYEQYF
TRBD1	TRBV10-3	TRBJ1-5	.	TGTGCCAGCGGACAGGGGCCCAATCAGCCCCAGCATTTT	CASGQGPNQPQHF
TRBD1	TRBV15	TRBJ2-1	.	TGTGCCACCAGCTTTGCCCCCGGGACAGCCTACAATGAGCAGTTCTTC	CATSFAPGTAYNEQFF
.	TRBV11-1	TRBJ1-1	few	TGTGCCAGCAGCTTAGTTACGGGGATGAACACTGAAGCTTTCTTT	CASSLVTGMNTEAFF
TRBD1	TRBV27	TRBJ2-7	.	TGTGCCAGCAGTTCACGGTTTTCGGACAGGGGGACCTACGAGCAGTACTTC	CASSSRFSDRGTYEQYF
TRBD1	TRBV27	TRBJ2-7	few	TGTGCCAGCAGTTTTCTGGACAGGAGCTACGAGCAGTACTTC	CASSFLDRSYEQYF
TRBD1	TRBV4-1	TRBJ2-7	.	TGCGCCACCAGCCAACGGGACAGGTCGTACGAGCAGTACTTC	CATSQRDRSYEQYF
.	TRBV27	TRBJ2-7	.	TGTGCCAGCAGCCAATGGGAGGATGAAAACTACGAGCAGTACTTC	CASSQWEDENYEQYF
.	TRBV9	TRBJ1-1	.	TGTGCCAGCAGCGTAGTAGGGGAGTTGGACACTGAAGCTTTCTTT	CASSVVGELDTEAFF
.	TRBV10-3	TRBJ2-7	.	TGTGCCATCAGTGAGCCGTACGGCGGGCAAGGCCTGGGGGAGCAGTACTTC	CAISEPYGGQGLGEQYF
.	TRBV5-1	TRBJ2-7	.	TGCGCCAGCAGCTTTGACTCAGCCTACGAGCAGTACTTC	CASSFDSAYEQYF
TRBD2	TRBV11-1	TRBJ2-7	once	TGTGCCAGCACCCCACGGCGGGGGGATACCTACGAGCAGTACTTC	CASTPRRGDTYEQYF
.	TRBV14	TRBJ2-7	few	TGTGCCAGCAGCCCTCTTGATGACTGGGGGTACGAGCAGTACTTC	CASSPLDDWGYEQYF
.	TRBV27	TRBJ2-7	.	TGTGCCAGCAGTTTATCCGGACTGTCCTACGTGGAGCAGTACTTC	CASSLSGLSYVEQYF
.	TRBV6-6	TRBJ2-7	.	TGTGCCAGCAGTCCGGGGGACAGCTACTACGAGCAGTACTTC	CASSPGDSYYEQYF
.	TRBV6-1	TRBJ1-5	.	TGTGCCAGCAACCAGTGGGCGGAGTACAATCAGCCCCAGCATTTT	CASNQWAEYNQPQHF
TRBD1	TRBV30	TRBJ2-7	.	TGTGCCTGGAGTTGGACCGGGACAGGGACCCACGAGCAGTACTTC	CAWSWTGTGTHEQYF
.	TRBV7-6	TRBJ2-5	few	TGTGCCAGCAGCGACGGATTCTTTCAGTACTTC	CASSDGFFQYF
.	TRBV20-1	TRBJ2-5	.	TGCAGTGCTTCCGATAGGGAGCAGTACTTC	CSASDREQYF
TRBD1	TRBV5-1	TRBJ2-7	.	TGCGCCAGCAGCACCTACCTGACAGGGGGATACTACGAGCAGTACTTC	CASSTYLTGGYYEQYF
TRBD1	TRBV5-4	TRBJ1-2	.	TGTGCCAGCAGCTTGGACAGGGAGGGGGCCTACACCTTC	CASSLDREGAYTF
TRBD2	TRBV6-5	TRBJ2-7	.	TGTGCCAGCAGTTACTCAGCGGGACCTTACGAGCAGTACTTC	CASSYSAGPYEQYF
.	TRBV12-5	TRBJ1-2	.	TGTGCTAGTGGTTTGGTACCGGGCAGGGAAGGGGACTATGGCTACACCTTC	CASGLVPGREGDYGYTF
TRBD2	TRBV11-2	TRBJ2-7	.	TGTGCCAGCAGCTTATGGGGGGGTGCCTCCTACGAGCAGTACTTC	CASSLWGGASYEQYF
.	TRBV7-6	TRBJ2-3	.	TGTGCCAGCAGCTTAGCGGCGGTCGGCACAGATACGCAGTATTTT	CASSLAAVGTDTQYF
TRBD2	TRBV11-2	TRBJ2-1	.	TGTGCCAGCAGCCCCATACCGGGAGGAAATTCATTCTTC	CASSPIPGGNSFF
.	TRBV19	TRBJ2-1	few	TGTGCCACACGTCGTGGGGCGGGGAACAATGAGCAGTTCTTC	CATRRGAGNNEQFF
.	TRBV11-3	TRBJ2-7	.	TGTGCCAGCAGCTTAGCGGACTCCGTGCGGTACGAGCAGTACTTC	CASSLADSVRYEQYF
TRBD2	TRBV7-9	TRBJ2-1	.	TGTGCCAGCAGCCCCCTTCAGGCGACTAGCGGGAGACGGGAGCAGTTCTTC	CASSPLQATSGRREQFF
TRBD1	TRBV2	TRBJ2-2	.	TGTGCCAGCAGTGGGCCCAAAGGGGGCAGGACCGGGGAGCTGTTTTTT	CASSGPKGGRTGELFF
.	TRBV10-3	TRBJ1-2	.	TGTGCCATCAGTGAACTACATCCAACGGCCTATGGCTACACCTTC	CAISELHPTAYGYTF
.	TRBV7-9	TRBJ2-7	.	TGTGCCAGCAGCTTAGTAGAAGGAGACGAGCAGTACTTC	CASSLVEGDEQYF
.	TRBV19	TRBJ2-2	.	TGTGCCAGTAGTCCCTCGAGGGCCGCGGGCACCGGGGAGCTGTTTTTT	CASSPSRAAGTGELFF
TRBD2	TRBV7-9	TRBJ2-1	once	TGTGCCAGCAGCCCGCCGCGGGTGGCGGGAGGTACCTACAATGAGCAGTTCTTC	CASSPPRVAGGTYNEQFF
.	TRBV5-4	TRBJ2-6	.	TGTGCCAGCAGCTTGTGGGCCCTCGGGGGTGGGGCCAACGTCCTGACTTTC	CASSLWALGGGANVLTF
TRBD2	TRBV7-2	TRBJ2-3	.	TGTGCCAGCAGCCTGGGACTAGCTGGGGCTACGCAGTATTTT	CASSLGLAGATQYF
.	TRBV10-3	TRBJ1-1	once	TGTGCCATCAGTGATGAGGTCGGGAACACTGAAGCTTTCTTT	CAISDEVGNTEAFF
TRBD2	TRBV28	TRBJ2-2	once	TGTGCCAGCATTCCGGGACTAGCGACGAACACCGGGGAGCTGTTTTTT	CASIPGLATNTGELFF
.	TRBV6-4	TRBJ2-7	.	TGTGCCAGCACCCTTGGGACTGGGGCCTACGAGCAGTACTTC	CASTLGTGAYEQYF
.	TRBV27	TRBJ1-1	.	TGTGCCAGCAGTTTATCCCCCGGGGGCACTGAAGCTTTCTTT	CASSLSPGGTEAFF
.	TRBV7-9	TRBJ1-1	.	TGTGCCAGCAGCTTATTGGCGACACCCGAGACTGAAGCTTTCTTT	CASSLLATPETEAFF
.	TRBV7-8	TRBJ1-1	.	TGTGCCAGCAGCTTAAACTGGGGGACGAACACTGAAGCTTTCTTT	CASSLNWGTNTEAFF
TRBD2	TRBV7-9	TRBJ2-1	.	TGTGCCAGCAGCTTAGAACTAGCGGGGGGGTTCTTC	CASSLELAGGFF
TRBD2	TRBV5-1	TRBJ2-1	once	TGCGCCAGCACCCGCCGGGCTAGCGGGACCTACAATGAGCAGTTCTTC	CASTRRASGTYNEQFF
.	TRBV4-2	TRBJ2-7	.	TGTGCCAGCAGCCAAGAGGGGGCCACCGTAAACTACGAGCAGTACTTC	CASSQEGATVNYEQYF
TRBD2	TRBV11-2	TRBJ2-4	.	TGTGCCAGCAGCTTAGAGGGGACTAGCGGGAGGCGCGGCATTCAGTACTTC	CASSLEGTSGRRGIQYF
.	TRBV5-4	TRBJ2-1	once	TGTGCCAGCAGCTTTCACAGGGATCGAGAGCAGTTCTTC	CASSFHRDREQFF
TRBD1	TRBV14	TRBJ2-7	few	TGTGCCAGCAGCCAAATCGACAGGGGGGACGAGCAGTACTTC	CASSQIDRGDEQYF